This entry features one T cell receptor beta chain sequence. Its antigen is undetermined. These data come from a study of T-cell memory formation after mild COVID-19. Study details: The two donors had largely donor-specific TCR clusters. Study results and limitations: The authors left the SARS-CoV-2 specificity of second-wave clones peaking on day 37 unconfirmed. Contracting clones localized mainly to CM and EM when CD4+ and mainly to EMRA when CD8+.

The V segment lost 4 bases and the J segment 2 bases; nucleotides outside the gene matches: 10. CDR1 SGHKS and CDR2 YYEKEE come from the germline V gene (reference sequence). CDR3 size: 16 residues. TCR alpha and TCR beta cDNA libraries carrying sample barcodes and UMIs came from 5'RACE with constant-segment primers. TCRdb reprocessed the 5' RACE reads with MiXCR, giving one entry per CDR3 protein. The data contain under 110,000 distinct CDR3 sequences, around an eighth of them singletons. This chain joins TRBV5-5 and TRBJ2-3, with 7 bases lining up with TRBD2. Specimen: PBMCs or a T cell subset sorted from them (not recorded which). The source is an adult woman who had mild COVID-19 (a few samples of this study predate the infection). Cell type and time point are not known. The CDR3 DNA follows: TGTGCCAGCAGCCCTCAGCGGACTAGAATCACAGATACGCAGTATTTT. Its protein is CASSPQRTRITDTQYF.